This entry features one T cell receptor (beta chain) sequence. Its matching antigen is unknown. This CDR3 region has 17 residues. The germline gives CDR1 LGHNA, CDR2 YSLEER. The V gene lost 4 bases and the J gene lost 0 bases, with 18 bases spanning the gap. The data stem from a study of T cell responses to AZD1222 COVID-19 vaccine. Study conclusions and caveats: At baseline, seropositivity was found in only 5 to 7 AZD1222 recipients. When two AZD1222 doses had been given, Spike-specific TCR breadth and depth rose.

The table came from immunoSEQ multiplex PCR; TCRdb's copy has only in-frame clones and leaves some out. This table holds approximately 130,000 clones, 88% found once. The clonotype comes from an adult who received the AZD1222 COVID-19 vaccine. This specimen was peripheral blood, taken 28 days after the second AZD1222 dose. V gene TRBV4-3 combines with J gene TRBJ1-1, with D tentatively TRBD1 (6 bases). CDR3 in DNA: TGCGCCAGCAGCCCCGAGGCAGGGGCCTATATGAACACTGAAGCTTTCTTT. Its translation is CASSPEAGAYMNTEAFF.